Below, 11 T cell receptor beta chains from the same sample are listed, as sequenced in a study of T-cell memory formation after mild COVID-19. TCRdb called the 5' RACE reads again in MiXCR, with one record for every CDR3 protein. Here the sample spans 400,000 or so distinct CDR3 sequences, roughly 20% being singletons. The sequenced material came from PBMCs or a T cell subset sorted from them (not recorded which). The receptors were sampled from an adult woman who had mild COVID-19 (a few samples of this study predate the infection). Cell type and time point are not known.

The gene calls are TRBV6-5 and TRBJ2-1, with TRBD2 identical over 7 bases. The germline V gene encodes CDR1 MNHEY and CDR2 SVGAGI. This CDR3 spans 15 amino acids. V was clipped by 2 bases and J by 4 bases; unmatched bases: 5. For the CDR3, the DNA is TGTGCCAGCAGTTACGGGTCTAGCGGATACAATGAGCAGTTCTTC. It encodes CASSYGSSGYNEQFF.

The genes are TRBV15 and TRBJ1-2, with D unresolved. CDR3 length: 14 amino acids. Germline-derived CDR1 and CDR2 are LNHNV and YYDKDF (reference sequence). The V gene lost 5 bases and the J gene lost 4 bases, with 14 bases spanning the gap. CDR3 sequence reads: CATSLSRGGYGYTF. The CDR3 nucleotides are TGTGCCACCAGCCTTTCACGGGGAGGCTATGGCTACACCTTC.

The genes are TRBV19 and TRBJ2-5, with D possibly matching TRBD2 (6 bases). This CDR3 is built from 12 residues. The V end was cut by 8 bases, the J end by 7 bases, with 14 bases between. CDR1 and CDR2 from the germline V gene are LNHDA and SQIVND (reference sequence). Here the CDR3 reads CASSGGRGTQYF. The CDR3 coding sequence is TGTGCCAGTTCCGGGGGTCGTGGGACCCAGTACTTC.

The V and J genes are TRBV5-1 and TRBJ2-7; D remains ambiguous. CDR1 SGHRS and CDR2 YFSETQ come from the germline V gene. This CDR3 is built from 14 residues. V was shortened by 2 bases and J by 5 bases, with 14 bases between the two germline ends. The CDR3 region has the DNA TGCGCCAGCAGCTTCCCAGGAACTGGGGACGAGCAGTACTTC. Its protein product is CASSFPGTGDEQYF.

The chain joins TRBV7-9 to TRBJ1-5, with D unclear. V was pared by 5 bases and J by 1 base, with 6 bases between. Germline-derived CDR1 and CDR2 are SEHNR and FQNEAQ (reference sequence). This CDR3 has 13 amino acids. The CDR3 nucleotides are TGTGCCAGCAGCCATAACAGCAATCAGCCCCAGCATTTT. Protein product: CASSHNSNQPQHF.

J is TRBJ1-1 and V is TRBV14, with TRBD1 identical over 7 bases. Germline V CDR1 and CDR2: SGHDN, FVKESK. CDR3 length: 13 amino acids. Germline trimming cut 2 bases from V and 4 bases from J; bases unmatched to any gene: 1. The CDR3 nucleotides are TGTGCCAGCAGCCAACAGGGGGTCACTGAAGCTTTCTTT. This codes for CASSQQGVTEAFF.

This clonotype was observed a handful of times. The rearrangement links TRBV30 to TRBJ2-7; D is possibly TRBD1 or TRBD2 (6 bases each). V was cut by 0 bases and J by 6 bases, with 12 bases left in between. From germline, CDR1 is GTSNPN and CDR2 SVGIG (reference sequence). The CDR3 extends over 13 amino acids. The CDR3 protein is CAWSVHGGGEQYF. The CDR3 nucleotides are TGTGCCTGGAGTGTACATGGAGGGGGCGAGCAGTACTTC.

This rearrangement joins TRBV5-1 to TRBJ1-2; perhaps TRBD1 as D (5 bases). The CDR3 consists of 14 residues. Trimming took 1 base from V and 7 from J, leaving 14 bases between them. Germline V gene data show CDR1 as SGHRS and CDR2 as YFSETQ. Here the CDR3 DNA reads TGCGCCAGCAGCTTGAGGCCGGACAACCCTGGCTACACCTTC. Amino acids: CASSLRPDNPGYTF.

Comments on this clonotype: Germline is not matched at one junction end, which may reflect a read error. The chain links TRBV6-5 to TRBJ1-1, with TRBD1 identical over 9 bases. Germline assignment: CDR1 MNHEY and CDR2 SVGAGI. The CDR3 is 15 amino acids. CDR3 region: CASSSGQGTNSEAFF. The CDR3 coding sequence is TGTGCCAGCAGTTCCGGACAGGGGACGAACAGTGAAGCTTTCTTT.

V gene TRBV4-1 combines with J gene TRBJ1-1; the D is unclear. The CDR3 totals 12 residues. V was pared by 1 base and J by 7 bases, with 7 bases between. Germline lookup yields CDR1 MGHRA and CDR2 YSYEKL. CDR3 nucleotides: TGCGCCAGCAGCCAAGGGGGTTTTGAAGCTTTCTTT. It yields the protein CASSQGGFEAFF.

This clonotype was seen more than once but under ten times. The rearrangement joins TRBV4-1 to TRBJ1-2; 10 positions match TRBD1. The CDR3 covers 15 residues. CDR1 and CDR2 (germline): MGHRA, YSYEKL. The trim removed 3 bases at V and 0 bases at J, leaving 1 base unmatched. CDR3 residues: CASSQGTGANYGYTF. In nucleotides, the CDR3 is TGCGCCAGCAGCCAGGGGACAGGGGCTAACTATGGCTACACCTTC.